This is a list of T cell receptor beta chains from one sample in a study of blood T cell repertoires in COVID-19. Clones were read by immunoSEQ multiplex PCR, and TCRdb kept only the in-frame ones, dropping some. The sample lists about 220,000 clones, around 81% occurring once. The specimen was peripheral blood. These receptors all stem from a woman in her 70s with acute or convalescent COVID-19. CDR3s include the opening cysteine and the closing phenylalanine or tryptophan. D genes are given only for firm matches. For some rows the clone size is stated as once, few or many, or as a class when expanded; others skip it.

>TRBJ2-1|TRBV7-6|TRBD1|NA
TGTGCCAGCAGCTTAGCGTGGACAGGGGGGAGTGAGCAGTTCTTC
CASSLAWTGGSEQFF
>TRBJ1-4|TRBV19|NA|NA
TGTGCCAGTAGTATGGGTGAGGCAAAACTGTTTTTT
CASSMGEAKLFF
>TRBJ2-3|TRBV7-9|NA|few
TGTGCCAGCAGCCTGCAGGGAGATACGCAGTATTTT
CASSLQGDTQYF
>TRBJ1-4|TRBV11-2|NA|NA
TGTGCCAGCAGCTTACAGGGGCCGGAAAAACTGTTTTTT
CASSLQGPEKLFF
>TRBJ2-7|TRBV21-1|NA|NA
TGTGCCAGCAGCAAAGCGCGGACAGCTGGGTCCTACGAGCAGTACTTC
CASSKARTAGSYEQYF
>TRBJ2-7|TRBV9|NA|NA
TGTGCCAGCAGCGTAGTACCCGGGGACTACGAGCAGTACTTC
CASSVVPGDYEQYF
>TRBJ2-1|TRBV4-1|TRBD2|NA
TGCGCCAGCAGCCAGCTGGGGGGGGTAAGGAATGAGCAGTTCTTC
CASSQLGGVRNEQFF
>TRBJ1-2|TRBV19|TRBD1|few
TGTGCCAGTAGTCAAGAGGGACAGGGCTATGGCTACACCTTC
CASSQEGQGYGYTF
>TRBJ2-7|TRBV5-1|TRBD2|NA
TGCGCCAGCAGCTTATGGAGCGGGGAGTCTGGTGAGCAGTACTTC
CASSLWSGESGEQYF
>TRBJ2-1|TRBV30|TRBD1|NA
TGTGCCTGGAACAACAGGGGCCGGCAGTTCTTC
CAWNNRGRQFF
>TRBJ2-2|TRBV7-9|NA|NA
TGTGCCAGCAGTTCCAGGGGAGTCGGCGGGGAGCTGTTTTTT
CASSSRGVGGELFF
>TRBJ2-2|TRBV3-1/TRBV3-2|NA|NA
TGTGCCAGCAGCCAAGGAGTGCGGGGTTCGTTCACCGGGGAGCTGTTTTTT
CASSQGVRGSFTGELFF
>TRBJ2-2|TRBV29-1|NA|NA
TGCAGCGTTGAAATACCGGGACAAGTAACCGGGGAGCTGTTTTTT
CSVEIPGQVTGELFF
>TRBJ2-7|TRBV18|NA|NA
TGTGCCAGCTCCCTAGGGGCCCAAACCTACGAGCAGTACTTC
CASSLGAQTYEQYF
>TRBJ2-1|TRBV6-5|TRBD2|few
TGTGCCAGCGGGACTAGCAAAGGGGCCGTTAATGAGCAGTTCTTC
CASGTSKGAVNEQFF
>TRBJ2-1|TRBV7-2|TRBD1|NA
TGTGCCAGCAGCTTAGGGGACAGGGGGCTATACAATGAGCAGTTCTTC
CASSLGDRGLYNEQFF
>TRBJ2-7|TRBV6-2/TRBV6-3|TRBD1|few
TGTGCCAGCAGCCCGGGACAGGCAACGGTGTTCTTC
CASSPGQATVFF
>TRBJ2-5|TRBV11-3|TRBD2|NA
TGTGCCAGCAGCCGCGACGGGACTAGCCAAGAGACCCAGTACTTC
CASSRDGTSQETQYF
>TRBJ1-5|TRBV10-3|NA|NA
TGTGCCATCAGCACCTCTACGGAGGGCAATCAGCCCCAGCATTTT
CAISTSTEGNQPQHF
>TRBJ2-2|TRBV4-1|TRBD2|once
TGCGCCAGCAGCCGGACTAGCGGTACCGGGGAGCTGTTTTTT
CASSRTSGTGELFF
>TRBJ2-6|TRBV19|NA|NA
TGTGCCAGTAGCCAAACTGGGGCCAACGTCCTGACTTTC
CASSQTGANVLTF
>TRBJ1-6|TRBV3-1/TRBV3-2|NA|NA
TGTGCCAGCAACGCCGCCCTACCTATACCTTCACCCCTCCACTTT
CASNAALPIPSPLHF
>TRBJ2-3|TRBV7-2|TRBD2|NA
TGTGCCAGCAGCCGCGCAGCGGGGGTCCCCACAGATACGCAGTATTTT
CASSRAAGVPTDTQYF
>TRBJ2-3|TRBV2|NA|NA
TGTGCCAGCATGGAATTCGGAGGGGCAGATACGCAGTATTTT
CASMEFGGADTQYF
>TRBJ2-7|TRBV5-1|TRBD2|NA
TGCGCCAGCAGCCCCGGACTAGCCTACTCCTACGAGCAGTACTTC
CASSPGLAYSYEQYF
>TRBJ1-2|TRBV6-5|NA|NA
TGTGCCAGCAGTTCCTCGACAGGTATCAAAGGCTACACCTTC
CASSSSTGIKGYTF
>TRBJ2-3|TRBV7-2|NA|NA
TGTGCCAGCAGCTTCGAACAGACTACGCAGTATTTT
CASSFEQTTQYF
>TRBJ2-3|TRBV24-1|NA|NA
TGTGCCACCAGTGATCGGATGACTAGCCCGACAGGTAAAGATACGCAGTATTTT
CATSDRMTSPTGKDTQYF
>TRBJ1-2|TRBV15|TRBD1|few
TGTGCCACCAGCAGGGGACAGGGAGTTTATGGCTACACCTTC
CATSRGQGVYGYTF
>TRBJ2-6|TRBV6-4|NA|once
TGTGCCAGCAGTGACCAGGGCAGGTCCTATTCTGGGGCCAACGTCCTGACTTTC
CASSDQGRSYSGANVLTF
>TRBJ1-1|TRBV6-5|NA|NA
TGTGCCAGCAATTCCCCCCGGTGGAACACTGAAGCTTTCTTT
CASNSPRWNTEAFF
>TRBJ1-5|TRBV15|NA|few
TGTGCCACCAGCAGAGGGGGGGGGTCTAATCAGCCCCAGCATTTT
CATSRGGGSNQPQHF
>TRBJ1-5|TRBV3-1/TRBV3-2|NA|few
TGTGCCAGCAGCCAAGGGCCGCGAGGGCAGCCCCAGCATTTT
CASSQGPRGQPQHF
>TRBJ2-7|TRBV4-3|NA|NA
TGCGCCAGCAGCCAGGGAATACAGGGTCACGAGCAGTACTTC
CASSQGIQGHEQYF
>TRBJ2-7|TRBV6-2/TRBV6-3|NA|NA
TGTGCCAGCAGTCCGCCCGAGGTGGCGGCCTCCTACGAGCAGTACTTC
CASSPPEVAASYEQYF
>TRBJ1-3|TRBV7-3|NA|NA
TGTGCCAGCAGCGCCCGGGGAGGAGTGGGTGGAAACACCATATATTTT
CASSARGGVGGNTIYF
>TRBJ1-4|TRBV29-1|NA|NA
TGCAGCGTTGGGGACATAGGTGAAAAACTGTTTTTT
CSVGDIGEKLFF
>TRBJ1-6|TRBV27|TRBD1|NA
TGTGCCAGCAGTTCGGGACAGCAAAATTCACCCCTCCACTTT
CASSSGQQNSPLHF
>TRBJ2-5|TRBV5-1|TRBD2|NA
TGCGCCAGCAGCTACCTAGCGGGGGGAGGGGAGACCCAGTACTTC
CASSYLAGGGETQYF
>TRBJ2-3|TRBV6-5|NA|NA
TGTGCCAGCAGTTACTCTACAGCAGGCACAGATACGCAGTATTTT
CASSYSTAGTDTQYF